This T cell receptor beta chain was sequenced in a study of blood T cell repertoires in COVID-19. Original analysis: Amplification with reference gene primers provided the estimates of nucleated cell counts. This table comes from immunoSEQ multiplex PCR, and its TCRdb copy is limited to in-frame clones, with some not included. V and J calls and clone size are given by that table; D and trimming were obtained from the DNA. This table holds fewer than 150,000 clones, 84% found once. V shed 0 bases and J shed 13 bases, with 13 bases lying between them. This CDR3 comprises 12 residues. The germline CDR1 and CDR2 sequences are GTSNPN and SVGIG (reference sequence).

The chain links TRBV30 to TRBJ2-1; weak D call: TRBD2 (5 bases). This clonotype was obtained from a human donor in a cohort sampled during active COVID-19. The sample consisted of peripheral blood. The CDR3 coding sequence is TGTGCCTGGAGTGTGCAGGTACTAGACCAGTTCTTC. Protein sequence: CAWSVQVLDQFF.